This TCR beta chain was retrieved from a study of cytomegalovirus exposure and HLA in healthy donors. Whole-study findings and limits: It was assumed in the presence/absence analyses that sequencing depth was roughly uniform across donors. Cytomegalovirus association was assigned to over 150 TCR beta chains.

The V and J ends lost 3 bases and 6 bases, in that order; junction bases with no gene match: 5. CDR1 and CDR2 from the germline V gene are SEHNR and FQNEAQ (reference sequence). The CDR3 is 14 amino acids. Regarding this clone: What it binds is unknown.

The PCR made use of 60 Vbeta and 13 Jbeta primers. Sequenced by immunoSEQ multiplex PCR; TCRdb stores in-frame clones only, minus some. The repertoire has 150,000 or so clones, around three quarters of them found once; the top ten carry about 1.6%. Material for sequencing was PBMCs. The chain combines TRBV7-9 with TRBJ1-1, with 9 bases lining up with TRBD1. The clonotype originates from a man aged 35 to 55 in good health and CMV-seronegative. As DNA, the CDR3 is TGTGCCAGCAGCTTGGACAGGGGATCAGCTGAAGCTTTCTTT. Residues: CASSLDRGSAEAFF.